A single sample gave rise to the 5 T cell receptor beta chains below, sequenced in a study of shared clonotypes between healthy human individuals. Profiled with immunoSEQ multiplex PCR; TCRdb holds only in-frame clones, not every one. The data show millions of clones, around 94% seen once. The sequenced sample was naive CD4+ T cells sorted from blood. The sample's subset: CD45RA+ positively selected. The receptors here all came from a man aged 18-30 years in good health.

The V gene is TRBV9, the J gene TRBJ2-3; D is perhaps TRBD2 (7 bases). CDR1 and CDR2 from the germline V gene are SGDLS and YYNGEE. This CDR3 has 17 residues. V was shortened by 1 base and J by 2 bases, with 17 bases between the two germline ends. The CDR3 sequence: CASSVLSGGAVTDTQYF. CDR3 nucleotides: TGTGCCAGCAGCGTACTCAGTGGGGGGGCCGTCACAGATACGCAGTATTTT.

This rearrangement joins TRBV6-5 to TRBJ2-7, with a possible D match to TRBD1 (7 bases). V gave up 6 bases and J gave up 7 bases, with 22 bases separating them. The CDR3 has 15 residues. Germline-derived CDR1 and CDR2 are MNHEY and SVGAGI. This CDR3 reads CASRTAGSGGREQYF. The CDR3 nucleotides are TGTGCCAGCAGAACCGCGGGGTCAGGGGGTAGAGAGCAGTACTTC.

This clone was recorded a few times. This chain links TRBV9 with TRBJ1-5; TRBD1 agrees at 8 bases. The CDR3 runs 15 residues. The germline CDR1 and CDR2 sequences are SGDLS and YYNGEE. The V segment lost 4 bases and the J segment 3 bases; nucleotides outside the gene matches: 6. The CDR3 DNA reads TGTGCCAGCAGCACTTCAGGGGGCCACAATCAGCCCCAGCATTTT. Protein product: CASSTSGGHNQPQHF. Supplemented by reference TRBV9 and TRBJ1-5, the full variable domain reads DSGVTQTPKHLITATGQRVTLRCSPRSGDLSVYWYQQSLDQGLQFLIQYYNGEERAKGNILERFSAQQFPDLHSELNLSSLELGDSALYFCASSTSGGHNQPQHFGDGTRLSIL.

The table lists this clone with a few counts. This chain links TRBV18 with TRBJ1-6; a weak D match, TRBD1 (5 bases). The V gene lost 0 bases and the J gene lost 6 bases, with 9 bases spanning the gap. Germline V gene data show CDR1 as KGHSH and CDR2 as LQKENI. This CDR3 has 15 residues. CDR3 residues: CASSPPGGSNSPLHF. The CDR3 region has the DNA TGTGCCAGCTCACCACCCGGGGGAAGTAATTCACCCCTCCACTTT.

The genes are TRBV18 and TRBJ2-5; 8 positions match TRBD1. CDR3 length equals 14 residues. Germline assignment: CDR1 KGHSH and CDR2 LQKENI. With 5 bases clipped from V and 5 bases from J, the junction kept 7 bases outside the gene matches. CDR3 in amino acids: CASSYDRGRETQYF. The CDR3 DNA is TGTGCCAGCTCATACGACAGGGGTAGGGAGACCCAGTACTTC.